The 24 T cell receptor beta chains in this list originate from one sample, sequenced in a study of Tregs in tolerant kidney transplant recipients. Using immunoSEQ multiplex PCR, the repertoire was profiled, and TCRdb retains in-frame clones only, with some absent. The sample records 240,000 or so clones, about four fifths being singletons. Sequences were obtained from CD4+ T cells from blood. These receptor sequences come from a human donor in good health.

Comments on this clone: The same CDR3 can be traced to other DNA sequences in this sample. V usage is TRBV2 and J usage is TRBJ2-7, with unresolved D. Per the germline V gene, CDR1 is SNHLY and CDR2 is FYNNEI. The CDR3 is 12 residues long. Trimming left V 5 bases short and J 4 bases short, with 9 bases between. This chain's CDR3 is CASSSDFYEQYF. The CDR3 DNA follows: TGTGCCAGCAGTTCAGACTTTTACGAGCAGTACTTC.

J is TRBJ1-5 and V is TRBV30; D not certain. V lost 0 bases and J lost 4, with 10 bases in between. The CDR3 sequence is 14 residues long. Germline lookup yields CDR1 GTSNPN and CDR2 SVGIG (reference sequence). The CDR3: CAWSVNGLNQPQHF. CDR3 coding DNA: TGTGCCTGGAGTGTAAACGGGTTGAATCAGCCCCAGCATTTT.

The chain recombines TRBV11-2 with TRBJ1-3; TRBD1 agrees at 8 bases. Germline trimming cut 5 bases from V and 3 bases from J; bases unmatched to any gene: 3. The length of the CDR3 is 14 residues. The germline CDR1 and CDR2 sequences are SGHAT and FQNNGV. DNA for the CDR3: TGTGCCAGCAGCCCACAGGGGGGTGGAAACACCATATATTTT. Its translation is CASSPQGGGNTIYF.

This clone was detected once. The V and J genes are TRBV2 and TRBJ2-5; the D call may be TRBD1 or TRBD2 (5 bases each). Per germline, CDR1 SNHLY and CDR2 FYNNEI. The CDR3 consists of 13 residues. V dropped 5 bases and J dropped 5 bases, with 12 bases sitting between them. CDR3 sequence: CASSWGTGETQYF. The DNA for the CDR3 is TGTGCCAGCAGTTGGGGGACCGGGGAGACCCAGTACTTC.

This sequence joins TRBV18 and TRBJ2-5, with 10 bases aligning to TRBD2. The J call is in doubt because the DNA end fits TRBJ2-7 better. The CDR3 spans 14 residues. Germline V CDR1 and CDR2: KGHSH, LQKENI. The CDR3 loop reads CASSPLAGGDEQYF. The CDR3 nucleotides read TGTGCCAGCTCACCACTAGCGGGGGGCGACGAGCAGTACTTC.

CDR3 bases: TGTGCCAGCAGTTACTCGATCGGCGCGGGGCGCCTTGAGCAGTACTTC. As protein: CASSYSIGAGRLEQYF. V is TRBV6-5 and J is TRBJ2-7; D possibly corresponds to TRBD2 (6 bases). Trimming left V 0 bases short and J 7 bases short, with 19 bases between. Germline CDR1 is MNHEY and CDR2 is SVGAGI. CDR3 length: 16 amino acids.

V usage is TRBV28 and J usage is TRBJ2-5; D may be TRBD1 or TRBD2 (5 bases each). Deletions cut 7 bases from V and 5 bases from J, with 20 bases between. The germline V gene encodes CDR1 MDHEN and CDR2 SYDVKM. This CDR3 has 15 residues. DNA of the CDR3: TGTGCCAGCACCTCACCCTCCGGGGCCGCGGAGACCCAGTACTTC. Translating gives CASTSPSGAAETQYF. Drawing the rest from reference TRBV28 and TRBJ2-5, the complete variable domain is DVKVTQSSRYLVKRTGEKVFLECVQDMDHENMFWYRQDPGLGLRLIYFSYDVKMKEKGDIPEGYSVSREKKERFSLILESASTNQTSMYLCASTSPSGAAETQYFGPGTRLLVL.

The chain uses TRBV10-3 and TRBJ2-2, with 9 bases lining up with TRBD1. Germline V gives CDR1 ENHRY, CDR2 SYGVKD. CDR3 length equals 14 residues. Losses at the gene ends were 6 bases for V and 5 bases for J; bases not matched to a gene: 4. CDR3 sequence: CAISPGTGTGELFF. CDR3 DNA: TGTGCCATCAGCCCCGGGACAGGGACCGGGGAGCTGTTTTTT.

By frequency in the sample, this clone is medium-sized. The CDR3 loop reads CASSMGQGAETQYF. DNA for the CDR3: TGTGCCAGTAGTATGGGACAGGGGGCTGAGACCCAGTACTTC. The V call is TRBV19, the J call TRBJ2-5; 12 bases line up with TRBD1. Germline loops: CDR1 LNHDA, CDR2 SQIVND (reference sequence). The CDR3 has 14 amino acids. Trimming removed 3 bases from V and 5 bases from J; junction bases left unmatched: 1.

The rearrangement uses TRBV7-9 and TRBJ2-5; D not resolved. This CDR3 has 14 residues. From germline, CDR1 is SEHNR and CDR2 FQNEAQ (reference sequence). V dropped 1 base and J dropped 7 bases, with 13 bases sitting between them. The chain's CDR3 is CASSLEVASGTQYF. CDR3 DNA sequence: TGTGCCAGCAGCTTAGAGGTGGCTTCTGGGACCCAGTACTTC.

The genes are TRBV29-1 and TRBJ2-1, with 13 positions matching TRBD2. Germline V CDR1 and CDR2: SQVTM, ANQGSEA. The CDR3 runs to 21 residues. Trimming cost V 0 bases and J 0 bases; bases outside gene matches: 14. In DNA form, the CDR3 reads TGCAGCGTTGAAGATAGGCTTCCGGGACTAGCGGGACCGAGCTCCTACAATGAGCAGTTCTTC. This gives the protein CSVEDRLPGLAGPSSYNEQFF.

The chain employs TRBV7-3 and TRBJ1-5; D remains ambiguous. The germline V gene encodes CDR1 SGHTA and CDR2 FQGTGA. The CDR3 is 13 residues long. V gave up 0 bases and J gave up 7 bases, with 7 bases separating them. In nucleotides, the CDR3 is TGTGCCAGCAGCTTAACGAAGGACCAGCCCCAGCATTTT. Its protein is CASSLTKDQPQHF.

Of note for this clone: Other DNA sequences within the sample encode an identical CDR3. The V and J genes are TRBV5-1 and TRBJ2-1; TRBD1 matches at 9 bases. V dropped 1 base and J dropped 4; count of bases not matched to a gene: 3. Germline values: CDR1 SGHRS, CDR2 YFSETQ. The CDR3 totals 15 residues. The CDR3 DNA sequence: TGCGCCAGCAGCTTGACAGGGGGCGGTTACAATGAGCAGTTCTTC. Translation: CASSLTGGGYNEQFF.

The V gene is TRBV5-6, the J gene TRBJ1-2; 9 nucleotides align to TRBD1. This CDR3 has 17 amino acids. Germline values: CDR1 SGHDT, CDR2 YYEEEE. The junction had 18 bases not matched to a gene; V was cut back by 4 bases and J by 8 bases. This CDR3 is CASSVLGTGIESRGYTF. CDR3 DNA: TGTGCCAGCAGCGTACTCGGGACAGGGATCGAGAGTCGCGGCTACACCTTC.

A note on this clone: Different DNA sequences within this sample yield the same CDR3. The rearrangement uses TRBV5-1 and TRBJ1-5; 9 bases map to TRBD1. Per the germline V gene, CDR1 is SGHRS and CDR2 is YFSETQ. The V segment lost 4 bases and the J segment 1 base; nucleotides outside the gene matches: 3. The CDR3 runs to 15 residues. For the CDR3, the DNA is TGCGCCAGCAGCCCAGGGACAGGGAGCAATCAGCCCCAGCATTTT. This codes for CASSPGTGSNQPQHF.

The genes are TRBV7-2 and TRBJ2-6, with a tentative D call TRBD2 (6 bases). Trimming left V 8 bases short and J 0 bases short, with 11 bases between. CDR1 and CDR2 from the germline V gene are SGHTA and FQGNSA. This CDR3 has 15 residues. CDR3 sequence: CASGGDLSGANVLTF. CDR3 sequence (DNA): TGTGCCAGCGGAGGGGATCTCTCTGGGGCCAACGTCCTGACTTTC.

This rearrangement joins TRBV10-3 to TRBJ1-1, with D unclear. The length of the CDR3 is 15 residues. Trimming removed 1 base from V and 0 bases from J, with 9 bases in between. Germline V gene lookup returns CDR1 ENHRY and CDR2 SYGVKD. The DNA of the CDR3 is TGTGCCATCAGTGAGTTCCCTCAGGTGAACACTGAAGCTTTCTTT. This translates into CAISEFPQVNTEAFF.

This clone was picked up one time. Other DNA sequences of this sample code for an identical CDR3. The CDR3 region has the DNA TGCGCCAGCCGCTCGGAGATGGGCACTGAAGCTTTCTTT. The encoded protein is CASRSEMGTEAFF. The V gene is TRBV5-1, the J gene TRBJ1-1; D is ambiguous. Germline CDR1 is SGHRS and CDR2 is YFSETQ. The CDR3 loop spans 13 amino acids. Trimming removed 7 bases from V and 4 bases from J, with 14 bases in between.

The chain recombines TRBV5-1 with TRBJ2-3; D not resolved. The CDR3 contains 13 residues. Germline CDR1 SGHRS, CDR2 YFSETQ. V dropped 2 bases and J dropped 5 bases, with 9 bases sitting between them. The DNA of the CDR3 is TGCGCCAGCAGCTTAGAAGCCGTAGATACGCAGTATTTT. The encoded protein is CASSLEAVDTQYF. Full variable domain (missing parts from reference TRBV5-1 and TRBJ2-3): KAGVTQTPRYLIKTRGQQVTLSCSPISGHRSVSWYQQTPGQGLQFLFEYFSETQRNKGNFPGRFSGRQFSNSRSEMNVSTLELGDSALYLCASSLEAVDTQYFGPGTRLTVL.

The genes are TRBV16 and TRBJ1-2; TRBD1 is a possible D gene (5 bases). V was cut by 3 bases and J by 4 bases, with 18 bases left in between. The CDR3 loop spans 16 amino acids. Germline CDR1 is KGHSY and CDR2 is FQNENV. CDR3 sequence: CASSHSQGAPSYGYTF. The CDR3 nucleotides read TGTGCCAGCAGCCATTCCCAGGGAGCCCCCTCCTATGGCTACACCTTC. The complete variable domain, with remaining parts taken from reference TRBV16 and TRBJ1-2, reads GEEVAQTPKHLVRGEGQKAKLYCAPIKGHSYVFWYQQVLKNEFKFLISFQNENVFDETGMPKERFSAKCLPNSPCSLEIQATKLEDSAVYFCASSHSQGAPSYGYTFGSGTRLTVV.

CDR3 amino acids: CASSQDLPGHPRMNTGELFF. The CDR3 region has the DNA TGTGCCAGCAGCCAAGATCTTCCGGGACATCCTAGAATGAACACCGGGGAGCTGTTTTTT. J is TRBJ2-2 and V is TRBV14, with a weak D call TRBD1 (6 bases). The CDR3 spans 20 residues. V lost 0 bases and J lost 1, with 21 bases in between. Germline V lookup: CDR1 SGHDN, CDR2 FVKESK.

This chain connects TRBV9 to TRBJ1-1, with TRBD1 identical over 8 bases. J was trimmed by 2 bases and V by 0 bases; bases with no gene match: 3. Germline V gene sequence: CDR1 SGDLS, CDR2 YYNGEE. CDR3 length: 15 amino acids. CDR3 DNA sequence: TGTGCCAGCAGCGTAGCAGGGGGCTTTAACACTGAAGCTTTCTTT. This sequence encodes CASSVAGGFNTEAFF.

The CDR3 reads CASSPERGVPYEQYF. The CDR3 nucleotides read TGTGCCAGCAGCCCCGAGCGGGGGGTCCCCTACGAGCAGTACTTC. The chain has TRBV7-2 and TRBJ2-7; 9 nucleotides align to TRBD2. The germline CDR1 and CDR2 sequences are SGHTA and FQGNSA. V trimming: 5 bases; J trimming: 2 bases; junction bases outside the gene matches: 7. The CDR3 has 15 amino acids. Based on the CDR3 plus reference TRBV7-2 and TRBJ2-7, the full variable domain is GAGVSQSPSNKVTEKGKDVELRCDPISGHTALYWYRQSLGQGLEFLIYFQGNSAPDKSGLPSDRFSAERTGGSVSTLTIQRTQQEDSAVYLCASSPERGVPYEQYFGPGTRLTVT.

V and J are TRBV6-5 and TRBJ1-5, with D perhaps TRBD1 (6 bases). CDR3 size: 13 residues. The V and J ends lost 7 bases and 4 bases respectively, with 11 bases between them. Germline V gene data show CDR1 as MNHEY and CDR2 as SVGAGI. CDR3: CASMGGANQPQHF. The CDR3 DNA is TGTGCCAGCATGGGGGGGGCTAATCAGCCCCAGCATTTT.